This T cell receptor (beta chain) was obtained from a study of OX40 agonist ivuxolimab in advanced cancers. Study at large: Ivuxolimab, an agonistic anti-OX40 (CD134) antibody, was given to patients. Those treated in dose escalation had hepatocellular carcinoma, melanoma, renal cell cancer or head and neck cancer.

Profiling relied on immunoSEQ multiplex PCR, and the TCRdb table lists in-frame clones only, not all of them. The data show about 48,000 clones, roughly 81% seen once. Blood was sampled at baseline, cycle 4 day 1, and cycle 7 day 1. CDR3 length: 13 residues. Germline V CDR1 and CDR2: SQVTM, ANQGSEA. Trimming cost V 4 bases and J 2 bases, with 11 bases left between them. The V gene is TRBV29-1, the J gene TRBJ1-1, with D possibly being TRBD1 (6 bases). The sequencing used CD4+ or CD8+ T cells sorted from blood, collected in a trial of the OX40 agonist ivuxolimab. This TCR came from an adult with an advanced solid tumor such as melanoma, head and neck, liver or kidney cancer. The CDR3: CSVVWGRNTEAFF. In DNA, the CDR3 is TGCAGCGTTGTTTGGGGGCGAAACACTGAAGCTTTCTTT. Complete variable domain (other parts from reference TRBV29-1 and TRBJ1-1): SAVISQKPSRDICQRGTSLTIQCQVDSQVTMMFWYRQQPGQSLTLIATANQGSEATYESGFVIDKFPISRPNLTFSTLTVSNMSPEDSSIYLCSVVWGRNTEAFFGQGTRLTVV.